A selection of T cell receptor beta chains follows, all from one sample in a study of OX40 agonist ivuxolimab in advanced cancers. TCRdb's table, derived via immunoSEQ multiplex PCR, lists solely in-frame clones and lacks some. The table shows almost 70,000 clones, with roughly 85% occurring only once. The sample was CD4+ or CD8+ T cells sorted from blood, taken in a trial of the OX40 agonist ivuxolimab. The origin of the receptors is an adult with an advanced solid tumor such as melanoma, head and neck, liver or kidney cancer. Each CDR3 is given with its conserved first and last residue. D genes are given only for firm matches. Part of the rows lack a size; the others show once, few, many or a class for expanded clones.

cdr3_aa: CASSPPSGSGYGYTF; cdr3_nt: TGTGCCAGCTCACCACCGTCGGGCAGCGGATATGGCTACACCTTC; clone_size: NA; j_call: TRBJ1-2; d_call: NA; v_call: TRBV18
cdr3_aa: CASSFESGGPQETQYF; cdr3_nt: TGTGCCAGCAGCTTCGAAAGCGGGGGCCCACAAGAGACCCAGTACTTC; clone_size: NA; j_call: TRBJ2-5; d_call: TRBD2; v_call: TRBV7-6
cdr3_aa: CATSRGQVIGNQPQHF; cdr3_nt: TGTGCCACCAGCAGAGGTCAGGTTATCGGCAATCAGCCCCAGCATTTT; clone_size: NA; j_call: TRBJ1-5; d_call: NA; v_call: TRBV15
cdr3_aa: CASSEVDFYGYTF; cdr3_nt: TGTGCCAGCAGTGAAGTCGATTTCTATGGCTACACCTTC; clone_size: NA; j_call: TRBJ1-2; d_call: NA; v_call: TRBV6-1
cdr3_aa: CAWIKIEQAFF; cdr3_nt: TGTGCCTGGATCAAGATAGAACAGGCTTTCTTT; clone_size: NA; j_call: TRBJ1-1; d_call: NA; v_call: TRBV30
cdr3_aa: CASKGQGTGNTIYF; cdr3_nt: TGTGCCAGCAAGGGACAGGGGACGGGAAACACCATATATTTT; clone_size: NA; j_call: TRBJ1-3; d_call: TRBD1; v_call: TRBV25-1
cdr3_aa: CASSLLQPNYGYTF; cdr3_nt: TGTGCCAGCAGCCTATTGCAGCCTAACTATGGCTACACCTTC; clone_size: NA; j_call: TRBJ1-2; d_call: NA; v_call: TRBV14
cdr3_aa: CASSPPAATDTQYF; cdr3_nt: TGTGCCAGCTCACCACCCGCCGCCACAGATACGCAGTATTTT; clone_size: NA; j_call: TRBJ2-3; d_call: NA; v_call: TRBV18
cdr3_aa: CASSQEMGGANYGYTF; cdr3_nt: TGTGCCAGCAGCCAAGAAATGGGGGGGGCTAACTATGGCTACACCTTC; clone_size: NA; j_call: TRBJ1-2; d_call: NA; v_call: TRBV14
cdr3_aa: CASSSMGGRGANVLTF; cdr3_nt: TGTGCCAGCAGTTCCATGGGGGGGAGAGGAGCCAACGTCCTGACTTTC; clone_size: NA; j_call: TRBJ2-6; d_call: TRBD2; v_call: TRBV28
cdr3_aa: CAWSPTRELFF; cdr3_nt: TGTGCCTGGAGTCCCACCCGGGAGCTGTTTTTT; clone_size: few; j_call: TRBJ2-2; d_call: NA; v_call: TRBV30
cdr3_aa: CASSPTRNTEAFF; cdr3_nt: TGTGCCAGCAGCCCTACTAGGAACACTGAAGCTTTCTTT; clone_size: NA; j_call: TRBJ1-1; d_call: NA; v_call: TRBV28
cdr3_aa: CASSPQVMKNQPQHF; cdr3_nt: TGTGCCAGCAGCCCGCAGGTAATGAAAAATCAGCCCCAGCATTTT; clone_size: few; j_call: TRBJ1-5; d_call: NA; v_call: TRBV5-8
cdr3_aa: CASSLVVWGGGYTF; cdr3_nt: TGTGCCAGCAGCTTAGTTGTTTGGGGAGGTGGCTACACCTTC; clone_size: NA; j_call: TRBJ1-2; d_call: NA; v_call: TRBV11-2
cdr3_aa: CSVVGGRSGETQYF; cdr3_nt: TGCAGCGTTGTAGGGGGGCGGTCTGGAGAGACCCAGTACTTC; clone_size: NA; j_call: TRBJ2-5; d_call: NA; v_call: TRBV29-1
cdr3_aa: CASSLLQGQRNQPQHF; cdr3_nt: TGTGCCAGCAGCTTACTCCAGGGACAGCGCAATCAGCCCCAGCATTTT; clone_size: NA; j_call: TRBJ1-5; d_call: TRBD1; v_call: TRBV7-3
cdr3_aa: CASSLEPDVF; cdr3_nt: TGTGCCAGCAGCTTAGAGCCCGATGTATTT; clone_size: few; j_call: TRBJ1-3; d_call: NA; v_call: TRBV7-3
cdr3_aa: CASSSTGFGSPLHF; cdr3_nt: TGTGCCAGCAGCTCGACAGGTTTCGGTTCACCCCTCCACTTT; clone_size: NA; j_call: TRBJ1-6; d_call: NA; v_call: TRBV5-6
cdr3_aa: CASRRQGTGVSYEQYF; cdr3_nt: TGTGCCAGCAGGCGCCAAGGGACAGGTGTCTCCTACGAGCAGTACTTC; clone_size: few; j_call: TRBJ2-7; d_call: TRBD1; v_call: TRBV7-2
cdr3_aa: CASSLETERAFF; cdr3_nt: TGTGCCAGCAGCTTAGAAACAGAGAGGGCTTTCTTT; clone_size: NA; j_call: TRBJ1-1; d_call: NA; v_call: TRBV7-9
cdr3_aa: CASSYRHQGGEQYF; cdr3_nt: TGTGCCAGCAGCTACAGACATCAAGGGGGCGAGCAGTACTTC; clone_size: NA; j_call: TRBJ2-7; d_call: NA; v_call: TRBV7-2
cdr3_aa: CASSRDTSYEQYF; cdr3_nt: TGTGCTAGCAGCCGGGACACATCCTACGAGCAGTACTTC; clone_size: NA; j_call: TRBJ2-7; d_call: NA; v_call: TRBV7-7
cdr3_aa: CASSLAGAREEGYTF; cdr3_nt: TGTGCCAGCAGCCTCGCAGGGGCCAGGGAGGAGGGCTACACCTTC; clone_size: NA; j_call: TRBJ1-2; d_call: NA; v_call: TRBV11-2
cdr3_aa: CASSYSAGTNTGELFF; cdr3_nt: TGTGCCAGCAGTTACTCAGCGGGGACGAACACCGGGGAGCTGTTTTTT; clone_size: NA; j_call: TRBJ2-2; d_call: TRBD2; v_call: TRBV6-6
cdr3_aa: CASSLTDEQYF; cdr3_nt: TGCGCCAGCAGCTTAACGGACGAGCAGTACTTC; clone_size: NA; j_call: TRBJ2-7; d_call: NA; v_call: TRBV5-1
cdr3_aa: CAISEQLNTEAFF; cdr3_nt: TGTGCCATCAGTGAACAGCTGAACACTGAAGCTTTCTTT; clone_size: once; j_call: TRBJ1-1; d_call: NA; v_call: TRBV10-3
cdr3_aa: CASSTSEDQPQHF; cdr3_nt: TGTGCCAGCAGCACCTCTGAAGATCAGCCCCAGCATTTT; clone_size: NA; j_call: TRBJ1-5; d_call: NA; v_call: TRBV7-6
cdr3_aa: CASSLTGRTEAFF; cdr3_nt: TGCGCCAGCAGCTTGACCGGGAGGACTGAAGCTTTCTTT; clone_size: NA; j_call: TRBJ1-1; d_call: NA; v_call: TRBV5-1
cdr3_aa: CASSLVIRSTDTQYF; cdr3_nt: TGTGCCAGCAGCTTAGTAATCCGGAGCACAGATACGCAGTATTTT; clone_size: NA; j_call: TRBJ2-3; d_call: NA; v_call: TRBV7-2
cdr3_aa: CASSAPLGAVADTQYF; cdr3_nt: TGTGCCAGCAGCGCCCCTCTTGGGGCTGTCGCAGATACGCAGTATTTT; clone_size: NA; j_call: TRBJ2-3; d_call: NA; v_call: TRBV9
cdr3_aa: CASSLASGNTIYF; cdr3_nt: TGTGCCAGCAGCCTAGCCAGTGGAAACACCATATATTTT; clone_size: NA; j_call: TRBJ1-3; d_call: NA; v_call: TRBV9
cdr3_aa: CASSTSTLEGEQFF; cdr3_nt: TGTGCCAGCAGTACTAGCACCCTCGAAGGGGAGCAGTTCTTC; clone_size: NA; j_call: TRBJ2-1; d_call: NA; v_call: TRBV28
cdr3_aa: CATSSKGEGETQYF; cdr3_nt: TGTGCCACCAGCAGTAAAGGGGAAGGAGAGACCCAGTACTTC; clone_size: NA; j_call: TRBJ2-5; d_call: NA; v_call: TRBV15
cdr3_aa: CASGVGLGAGELFF; cdr3_nt: TGTGCCAGCGGAGTCGGCTTAGGCGCCGGGGAGCTGTTTTTT; clone_size: NA; j_call: TRBJ2-2; d_call: NA; v_call: TRBV2
cdr3_aa: CASSYIMGSGNTIYF; cdr3_nt: TGTGCCAGCAGTTATATCATGGGGTCTGGAAACACCATATATTTT; clone_size: NA; j_call: TRBJ1-3; d_call: NA; v_call: TRBV6-5
cdr3_aa: CASSIEPDSYEQYF; cdr3_nt: TGTGCCAGTAGTATAGAGCCGGACTCCTACGAGCAGTACTTC; clone_size: NA; j_call: TRBJ2-7; d_call: NA; v_call: TRBV19
cdr3_aa: CASSYYSGELFF; cdr3_nt: TGTGCCAGCAGTTACTATTCCGGGGAGCTGTTTTTT; clone_size: NA; j_call: TRBJ2-2; d_call: NA; v_call: TRBV6-5
cdr3_aa: CASSLEPPYNEQFF; cdr3_nt: TGCGCCAGCAGCTTGGAACCGCCCTACAATGAGCAGTTCTTC; clone_size: NA; j_call: TRBJ2-1; d_call: NA; v_call: TRBV5-1
cdr3_aa: CASSPGRANSNQPQHF; cdr3_nt: TGTGCCAGCTCACCGGGTAGGGCTAATAGCAATCAGCCCCAGCATTTT; clone_size: NA; j_call: TRBJ1-5; d_call: NA; v_call: TRBV18
cdr3_aa: CASTTMGGRLNTEAFF; cdr3_nt: TGTGCCAGTACCACCATGGGAGGGAGATTGAACACTGAAGCTTTCTTT; clone_size: once; j_call: TRBJ1-1; d_call: NA; v_call: TRBV19
cdr3_aa: CASSASMAAYEQYF; cdr3_nt: TGTGCCAGCAGCGCCTCGATGGCGGCCTACGAGCAGTACTTC; clone_size: NA; j_call: TRBJ2-7; d_call: NA; v_call: TRBV9
cdr3_aa: CASSPLGTGHNTEAFF; cdr3_nt: TGTGCCAGCAGCCCGTTGGGGACAGGACATAACACTGAAGCTTTCTTT; clone_size: NA; j_call: TRBJ1-1; d_call: TRBD1; v_call: TRBV7-2
cdr3_aa: CASSQEGHSYSNQPQHF; cdr3_nt: TGTGCCAGCAGCCAAGAGGGTCACAGCTATAGCAATCAGCCCCAGCATTTT; clone_size: NA; j_call: TRBJ1-5; d_call: NA; v_call: TRBV4-2
cdr3_aa: CSVNQGRGETQYF; cdr3_nt: TGCAGCGTAAATCAGGGGCGCGGGGAGACCCAGTACTTC; clone_size: NA; j_call: TRBJ2-5; d_call: NA; v_call: TRBV29-1
cdr3_aa: CASSPRGEAEAFF; cdr3_nt: TGCGCCAGCAGCCCGCGCGGGGAGGCTGAAGCTTTCTTT; clone_size: NA; j_call: TRBJ1-1; d_call: NA; v_call: TRBV5-1
cdr3_aa: CASSLEGRATDTQYF; cdr3_nt: TGCGCCAGCAGCTTGGAGGGGCGGGCCACAGATACGCAGTATTTT; clone_size: NA; j_call: TRBJ2-3; d_call: NA; v_call: TRBV5-1
cdr3_aa: CATSSPGQREWEQYF; cdr3_nt: TGTGCCACCAGCAGTCCGGGACAGCGAGAGTGGGAGCAGTACTTC; clone_size: NA; j_call: TRBJ2-7; d_call: TRBD1; v_call: TRBV15
cdr3_aa: CASSHRVAAMNTEAFF; cdr3_nt: TGTGCCAGCAGCCACAGGGTGGCAGCTATGAACACTGAAGCTTTCTTT; clone_size: once; j_call: TRBJ1-1; d_call: NA; v_call: TRBV5-5
cdr3_aa: CASSPGTGTNEQFF; cdr3_nt: TGCGCCAGCAGCCCTGGAACAGGGACGAATGAGCAGTTCTTC; clone_size: NA; j_call: TRBJ2-1; d_call: NA; v_call: TRBV5-1
cdr3_aa: CASRPGLGQETQYF; cdr3_nt: TGCGCCAGCAGACCGGGACTAGGGCAAGAGACCCAGTACTTC; clone_size: NA; j_call: TRBJ2-5; d_call: TRBD2; v_call: TRBV5-1